This T cell receptor beta chain comes out of a study of blood T cell repertoires in COVID-19. Study-level information: Specimens from acute and convalescent COVID-19 originated in the United States, Italy and Spain. T cells, B-cell-depleted T cells, or PBMCs supplied cDNA or gDNA.

Germline V gene data show CDR1 as KGHDR and CDR2 as SFDVKD. The CDR3 contains 15 residues. Trimming stripped 4 bases from V and 1 base from J, with 12 bases between. As originally analysed: For nucleated cells, counts were estimated from reference gene primer amplification. Libraries were prepared by immunoSEQ multiplex PCR; TCRdb keeps only in-frame clonotypes and omits some of them. V and J calls and clone size are as listed in that table; D and trimming were resolved from the DNA. The sample has around 72,000 clones, more than 90% seen once; the top ten hold roughly 13%. The TCR originated in a human donor with active COVID-19. The donor label of this sample is uncertain. This chain uses TRBV24-1 with TRBJ2-5; D not resolved. The sequenced material came from peripheral blood. The CDR3 nucleotides are TGTGCCACCAGTGACCCTACAGTGCTCCAAGAGACCCAGTACTTC. Encoded protein: CATSDPTVLQETQYF.